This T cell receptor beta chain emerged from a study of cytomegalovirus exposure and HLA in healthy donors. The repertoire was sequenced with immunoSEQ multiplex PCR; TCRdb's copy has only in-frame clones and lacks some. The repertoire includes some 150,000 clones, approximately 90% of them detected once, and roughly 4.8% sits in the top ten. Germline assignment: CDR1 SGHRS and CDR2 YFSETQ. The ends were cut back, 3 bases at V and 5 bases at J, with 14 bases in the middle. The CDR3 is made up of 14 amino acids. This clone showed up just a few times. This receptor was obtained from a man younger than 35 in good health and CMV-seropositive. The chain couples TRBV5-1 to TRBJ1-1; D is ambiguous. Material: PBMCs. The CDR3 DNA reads TGCGCCAGCAGCTCCCAGACACCCGAAACTGAAGCTTTCTTT. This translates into CASSSQTPETEAFF.